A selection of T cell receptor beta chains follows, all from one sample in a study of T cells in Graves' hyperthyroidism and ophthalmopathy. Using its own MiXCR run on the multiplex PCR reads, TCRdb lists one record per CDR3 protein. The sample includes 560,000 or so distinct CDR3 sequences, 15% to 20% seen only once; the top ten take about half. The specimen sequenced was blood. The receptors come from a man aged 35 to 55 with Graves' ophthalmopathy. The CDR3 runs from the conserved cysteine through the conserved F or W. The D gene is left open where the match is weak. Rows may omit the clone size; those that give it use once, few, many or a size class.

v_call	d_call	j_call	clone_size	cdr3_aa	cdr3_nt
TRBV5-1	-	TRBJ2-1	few	CASSLERNYNEQFF	TGCGCCAGCAGCTTGGAGCGGAACTACAATGAGCAGTTCTTC
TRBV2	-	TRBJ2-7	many	CASTPDSYEQYF	TGTGCCAGCACCCCGGATTCCTACGAGCAGTACTTC
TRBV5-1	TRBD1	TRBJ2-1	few	CASSPEVQGASEQFF	TGCGCCAGCAGCCCGGAGGTCCAGGGGGCGAGTGAGCAGTTCTTC
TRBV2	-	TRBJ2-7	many	CATLVRPSAYEQYF	TGTGCCACCCTTGTACGGCCTAGCGCCTACGAGCAGTACTTC
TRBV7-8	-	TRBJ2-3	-	CASRPGLSTDTQYF	TGTGCCAGCAGACCGGGGTTGAGCACAGATACGCAGTATTTT
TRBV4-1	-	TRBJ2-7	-	CASSQGSIYEQYF	TGCGCCAGCAGCCAAGGAAGTATTTACGAGCAGTACTTC
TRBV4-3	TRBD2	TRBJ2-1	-	CASSHSQSLAAYNEQFF	TGCGCCAGCAGCCACTCCCAATCCCTAGCGGCCTACAATGAGCAGTTCTTC
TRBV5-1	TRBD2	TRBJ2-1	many	CASTDVGGGYNEQFF	TGCGCCAGCACCGATGTTGGCGGGGGGTACAATGAGCAGTTCTTC
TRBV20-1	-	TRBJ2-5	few	CSVAPTDVQETQYF	TGCAGCGTTGCGCCAACAGATGTCCAAGAGACCCAGTACTTC
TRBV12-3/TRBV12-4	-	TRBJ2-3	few	CASMARRWDTQYF	TGTGCCAGCATGGCTAGGCGTTGGGATACGCAGTATTTT
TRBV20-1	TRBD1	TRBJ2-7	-	CSANRQGTTYEQYF	TGCAGCGCCAACCGACAGGGGACCACCTACGAGCAGTACTTC
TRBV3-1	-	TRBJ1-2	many	CASSQETTMGPFRYGYTF	TGTGCCAGCAGCCAAGAAACCACAATGGGACCCTTTCGGTATGGCTACACCTTC
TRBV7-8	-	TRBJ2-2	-	CASGLVQGNTGELFF	TGTGCCAGCGGCTTAGTTCAGGGAAACACCGGGGAGCTGTTTTTT
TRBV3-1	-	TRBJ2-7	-	CASSQARGMDCEQYF	TGTGCCAGCAGCCAAGCAAGGGGAATGGACTGCGAGCAGTACTTC
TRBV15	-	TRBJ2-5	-	CATSRRLETQYF	TGTGCCACCAGCCGACGGTTAGAGACCCAGTACTTC
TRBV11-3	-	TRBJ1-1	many	CASSSHQNTEAFF	TGTGCCAGCAGCTCTCATCAGAACACTGAAGCTTTCTTT
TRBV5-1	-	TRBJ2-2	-	CASSLEDTGELFF	TGCGCCAGCAGCTTGGAGGACACCGGGGAGCTGTTTTTT
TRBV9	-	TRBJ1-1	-	CASSGSGALNTEAFF	TGTGCCAGCAGCGGGTCAGGGGCGCTGAACACTGAAGCTTTCTTT
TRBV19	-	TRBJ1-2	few	CASSMERNDYGYTF	TGTGCCAGTAGTATGGAACGGAATGACTATGGCTACACCTTC
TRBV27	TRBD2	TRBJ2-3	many	CASSAGLAGAPLPDTQYF	TGTGCCAGCAGTGCCGGACTAGCGGGGGCTCCTCTCCCAGATACGCAGTATTTT
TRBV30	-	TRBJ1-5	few	CAWSVRAGVSQPQHF	TGTGCCTGGAGTGTACGGGCGGGGGTAAGTCAGCCCCAGCATTTT
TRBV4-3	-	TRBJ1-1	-	CASKKGMNTEAFF	TGCGCCAGCAAGAAGGGAATGAACACTGAAGCTTTCTTT
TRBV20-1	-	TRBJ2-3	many	CSAEGSGGTDTQYF	TGCAGTGCTGAAGGTAGCGGAGGCACAGATACGCAGTATTTT
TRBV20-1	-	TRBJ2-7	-	CSARVVGYYEQYF	TGCAGTGCTAGAGTCGTGGGATACTACGAGCAGTACTTC
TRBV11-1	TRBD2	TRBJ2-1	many	CASSLELAGDNEQFF	TGTGCCAGCAGCTTAGAACTAGCGGGAGACAATGAGCAGTTCTTC
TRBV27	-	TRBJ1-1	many	CASSLTPEAGWRNTEAFF	TGTGCCAGCAGTTTAACACCCGAGGCGGGTTGGAGGAACACTGAAGCTTTCTTT
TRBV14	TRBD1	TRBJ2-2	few	CASSQVTGPTGELFF	TGTGCCAGCAGCCAAGTGACAGGGCCCACCGGGGAGCTGTTTTTT